This T cell receptor (beta chain) appears in the sequencing data of a study of cytomegalovirus exposure and HLA in healthy donors. V lost 5 bases, J lost 12 bases, and 9 bases stayed unmatched. The CDR3 covers 14 residues. From germline, CDR1 is SNHLY and CDR2 FYNNEI. Whole-study findings and limits: Whilst most TCR sequences proved rare, a subset of public TCRs occurred across many donors. Later analysis identified a missense DCLRE1C variant that was linked to TCR beta V- and J-gene trimming.

Amplification used 60 Vbeta primers and 13 Jbeta primers. The table came from immunoSEQ multiplex PCR; TCRdb's copy has only in-frame clones and leaves some out. The sample includes 150,000 to 200,000 clones, 75% to 80% seen only once; the top ten take approximately 6%. In regard to this clone: The antigen is undetermined.

Specimen: PBMCs. V gene TRBV2 combines with J gene TRBJ2-1, with 11 bases fitting TRBD2. This clonotype originated in a man aged 35-49 years in good health and CMV-seropositive. The CDR3 spells CASSHPGLAVMQFF. As DNA, the CDR3 is TGTGCCAGCAGTCACCCGGGACTAGCGGTGATGCAGTTCTTC.